This section outlines one T cell receptor (beta chain) sequence together with its context. This CDR3 has 16 amino acids. V was cut by 0 bases and J by 0 bases, with 8 bases left in between. In germline, CDR1 is SGHTA, CDR2 FQGNSA. Authors' data handling: Reference gene primer amplification in the assay estimated nucleated cell counts. Profiling relied on immunoSEQ multiplex PCR, and the TCRdb table lists in-frame clones only, not all of them. V and J calls and clone size are those listed in that table; D and trimming were worked out from the DNA. The profile shows 70,000 or so clones, roughly 90% of them singletons. The data derive from a study of blood T cell repertoires in COVID-19. For the study at large: The study drew acute and convalescent COVID-19 samples from the United States, Italy and Spain. From T cells, B-cell-depleted T cells, or PBMCs came the material, which was cDNA or gDNA.

The specimen sequenced was peripheral blood. This chain links TRBV7-2 with TRBJ2-2, with D unresolved. The source of this sequence is a man aged 50 or older with acute or convalescent COVID-19. The CDR3, as DNA: TGTGCCAGCAGCTTAGCTTCAGTCCCGAACACCGGGGAGCTGTTTTTT. Residues: CASSLASVPNTGELFF.